This T cell receptor beta chain was observed in a study of shared clonotypes between healthy human individuals (TCRdb year 2020). In terms of the full investigation: The cohort included three men and two women between 18 and 49 years of age. Per donor, three plates each were used for CD4 naive and CD4 memory, two for CD8 naive, and one for CD8 memory. To estimate repertoire size and how much clonotype sharing occurs between individuals, the study deeply sequenced the blood TCR repertoires of about five healthy adults. Libraries were prepared and TCR repertoires were sequenced by different laboratories using diverse techniques, in order to increase sequencing depth and limit assay-specific biases. Per donor, leukapheresis produced somewhere between about 0.94 and 9.5 billion PBMCs.

Healthy HIV-negative adults with no recently reported acute infections or vaccinations were included as donors. All donors were Caucasian adults living in Nashville, Tennessee, USA. CD4+ T cells were enriched by magnetic negative selection; naive cells were then positively selected on CD45RA, and the negative fraction formed the memory subset. Blood was obtained by leukapheresis, after which PBMCs were separated by Ficoll-Histopaque density gradient centrifugation and cryopreserved in liquid nitrogen vapor phase. Analytical flow cytometry was used to check the purity and quantity of each magnetically sorted T cell population. Genomic DNA was isolated from every sorted fraction and measured by UV absorbance on a Nanodrop 2000c. Beyond this particular receptor, the publication reports: Because the study included only a small number of donors, the genetic and exposure-history diversity represented was limited. Sharing across a few donors was observed for roughly 5% of naive CD4, 3.5% of naive CD8, roughly 2.3% of memory CD4, and about 0.4% of memory CD8 clonotypes. Pairwise subsampling indicated that sequencing depth was expected to affect the degree of clonotype sharing among donors. Sampling was restricted to blood, and TCR repertoires in tissues likely differ from the TCR repertoires found in blood. Higher generation probabilities were observed for clonotypes shared by all four sorted-subset donors than for non-shared clonotypes. Rarefaction of sorted-subset datasets indicated incomplete sequencing despite the large sequencing depth. Estimated clonotype richness was generally larger for naive than for memory subsets.

The CDR3 covers 14 residues, taking in both the cysteine and the phenylalanine. CDR3 DNA is the only sequence kept; it has 42 bases, read in frame from the first base. CDR1 and CDR2 (SGHVS, FQNEAQ) derive from the germline V gene. The trim is 1 base for V and 2 bases for J, with a gap of 8 bases between the germline ends. This clone was observed a handful of times. What antigen it recognizes has not been identified. Per-base qualities were not stored, and no clone one base away is much larger. Using the deep immunoSEQ assay, multiplex PCR amplified TCR CDR3 regions from genomic DNA. For each cell subset, the extracted genomic DNA was distributed evenly across all wells of several immunoSEQ 96-well plates, and each plate served as one replicate. For sorted subsets, roughly 200 ng of genomic DNA, equivalent to tens of thousands of T cell genomes, went into each replicate PCR. The purified libraries were quantified using a Qubit 3.0 fluorometer, sized with a Bioanalyzer 2100, and then quantified again using the KAPA Library Quantification kit. Each immunoSEQ 96-well plate was sequenced on its own single-read 150-cycle Illumina NextSeq 550 flow cell. In the original analysis: Because the immunoSEQ output held only junctional sequences and lacked quality scores, the filtering could not match the filtering applied to full-length reads. Sequences were annotated with PyIR, a Python wrapper for IgBLAST v1.9, and V/J genes and CDR3 were assigned using IMGT germline references. Any read was removed if the V/J assignment was weak (E-value above 1e-6), the CDR3 was missing, or the read contained stop codons, out-of-frame junctions, or ambiguous translated residues. V3J clonotypes were defined by identical inferred V gene, J gene, and CDR3 amino acid sequence. To compute the percentage overlap between repertoires, the number of shared unique clonotypes was divided by the size of the smaller repertoire. Richness of each repertoire was evaluated using RTK rarefaction, the Chao1 estimator, and Recon v2.1 estimates of unobserved clonotypes. Generation probabilities were computed with OLGA for all TCRbeta clonotypes obtained by the gDNA method from four donors. TCRdb re-hosts the immuneACCESS table, in-frame sequences only. Its copies lack some clones; in the studies checked, an unresolved V gene accounts for under half of them, and the cause for the rest is not known. V and J calls and clone size are given by that table; D and trimming were obtained from the DNA. This sample is represented by around 980,000 clones; around 82% of them were singletons. Roughly 0.57% of the sample rests with the top ten.

The rearrangement joined TRBV7-8 to TRBJ1-1, with the D gene too uncertain to name. The receptor was isolated from a man between 18 and 29 years old in good health. Some clones in this sample may be carry-over from other donors' samples. Specimen: memory CD4+ T cells from PBMCs. The cell subset or site label on this specimen signifies: CD45RA-negative fraction. DNA sequence: TGTGCCAGCAGCTTAGTGGCAGCCAACACTGAAGCTTTCTTT. It codes for CASSLVAANTEAFF.